Reported below is one T cell receptor delta chain. This entry comes from a study of gamma-delta T cells after stem cell transplantation. This CDR3 region has 17 residues. CDR1 and CDR2 from the germline V gene are NSMFDY and ISSIKDK. Losses at the gene ends were 0 bases for V and 4 bases for J; bases not matched to a gene: 15. TCRdb re-called the RT-PCR reads using CATT. The sample yields about 4,500 delta-chain clones, 16% seen once. The sequence was obtained from a human donor. It is not recorded whose cells these are; they may come from a transplant donor. The material sequenced was gamma-delta T cells. The V call is TRAV29/DV5, the J call TRDJ1; TRDD3 agrees at 7 bases. In DNA form, the CDR3 reads TGTGCAGCAAGCGCGCGAATACTGGGGATCGAGAGCGATAAACTCATCTTT. Residues: CAASARILGIESDKLIF.